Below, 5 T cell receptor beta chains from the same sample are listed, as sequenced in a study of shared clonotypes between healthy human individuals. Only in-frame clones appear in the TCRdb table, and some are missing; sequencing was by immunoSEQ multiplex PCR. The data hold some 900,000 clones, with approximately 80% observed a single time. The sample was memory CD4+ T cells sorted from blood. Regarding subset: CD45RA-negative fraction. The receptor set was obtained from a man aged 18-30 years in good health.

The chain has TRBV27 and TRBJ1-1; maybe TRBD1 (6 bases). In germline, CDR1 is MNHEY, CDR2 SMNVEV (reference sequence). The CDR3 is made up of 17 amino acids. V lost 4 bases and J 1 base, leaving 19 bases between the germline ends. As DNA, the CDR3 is TGTGCCAGCAGTTCACCCCGAGGGGGACGGACGAACACTGAAGCTTTCTTT. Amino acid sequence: CASSSPRGGRTNTEAFF.

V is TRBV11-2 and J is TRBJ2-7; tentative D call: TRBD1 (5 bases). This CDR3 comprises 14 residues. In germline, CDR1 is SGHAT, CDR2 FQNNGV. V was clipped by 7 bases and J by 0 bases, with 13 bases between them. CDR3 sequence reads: CASTRVQGSYEQYF. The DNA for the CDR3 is TGTGCCAGCACCAGGGTTCAGGGCTCCTACGAGCAGTACTTC.

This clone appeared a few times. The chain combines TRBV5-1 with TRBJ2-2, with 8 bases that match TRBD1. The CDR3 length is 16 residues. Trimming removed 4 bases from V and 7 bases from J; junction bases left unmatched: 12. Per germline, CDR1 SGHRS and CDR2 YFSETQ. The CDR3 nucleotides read TGCGCCAGCAGCCTCCGAGGCAGGGGGCAAATCGGGGAGCTGTTTTTT. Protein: CASSLRGRGQIGELFF.

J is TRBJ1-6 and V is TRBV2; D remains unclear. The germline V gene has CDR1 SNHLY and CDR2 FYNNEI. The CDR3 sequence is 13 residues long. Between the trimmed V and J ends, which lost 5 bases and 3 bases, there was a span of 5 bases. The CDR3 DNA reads TGTGCCAGCAGTCAAGTCTATAATTCACCCCTCCACTTT. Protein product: CASSQVYNSPLHF.

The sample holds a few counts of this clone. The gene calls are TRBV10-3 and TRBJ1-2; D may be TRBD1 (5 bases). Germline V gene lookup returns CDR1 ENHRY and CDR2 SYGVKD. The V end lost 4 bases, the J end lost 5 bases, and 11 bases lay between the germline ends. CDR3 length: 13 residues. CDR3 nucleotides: TGTGCCATCAGTGGGGGCAGTATGTATGGCTACACCTTC. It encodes CAISGGSMYGYTF.